This T cell receptor (beta chain) was found in a study of blood T cell repertoires in COVID-19 (dated by TCRdb to the early 2020s). In terms of the full investigation: Samples from collaborators originated in the United States, Italy and Spain and spanned both the acute and convalescent phases of COVID-19. The material from the prospective study consisted of cDNA or gDNA derived from T cells, B-cell-depleted T cells, or PBMCs. Subjects who had been exposed to COVID-19, were actively infected with it, or had recovered from it provided the deeply sampled blood TCRbeta repertoires that made up the dataset. The repertoires were released in a freely available public database meant as a resource for research on the immune response to SARS-CoV-2. Samples came from the ongoing ImmuneRACE study (first 160 participants) plus 1,254 subjects from 6 global collaborators. A de-identified subject ID, COVID-19 status, age in years and sex were almost always included in the sample metadata. Where HLA class I and class II types were available, the types were taken from metadata supplied by the sample provider, not from assay-based typing.

For this chain, trimming is 8 bases at the V end and 2 bases at the J end, and the number of junction bases without a gene match is 3. CDR3 length: 14 amino acids, cysteine to phenylalanine. Kept here is only the CDR3 DNA, which spans 42 bases and is read in frame from base 1. The germline V gene provides CDR1 MNHEY and CDR2 SVGAGI. In regard to this clone: It lacks a known antigen. Per-base qualities were not stored, and no clone one base away is much larger.

TCRbeta CDR3 regions were amplified from genomic DNA using the immunoSEQ Assay, a bias-controlled multiplex PCR. On the authors' methods: Nucleated cell counts per sample were estimated from amplification of reference gene primers within the assay. To quantify the absolute abundance of each unique TCRbeta CDR3 rearrangement, sequence reads were collapsed and filtered. For each sample, productive Simpson clonality was calculated as the square root of Simpson's diversity index across productive rearrangements. Not all clones reach the TCRdb copy of this immuneACCESS table, which keeps in-frame sequences only. Checked studies attribute under half of the gap to unresolved V genes and leave the rest unexplained. The V and J calls and clone size are taken from that table; D and trimming were inferred from the DNA. The sample contains over 200,000 clones, about 83% of them found a single time. The ten largest account for roughly 1.2% of the sample.

What the authors observed across the whole study: The quantity of clinical and demographic metadata differed by source and by participant and was supplied without curation.

At one collaborating source in Seattle, patients were enrolled during active infection and were followed longitudinally through the course of disease. Whole blood was collected in K2EDTA tubes by collaborating institutions according to the institutions' own protocols. Collaborator samples were shipped for TCRbeta analysis as frozen whole blood, isolated PBMCs, or DNA extracted from either sample type. The clonotype comes from a woman in her twenties or thirties with COVID-19, enrolled during active disease. The rearrangement joined TRBV6-5 to TRBJ1-6; the central 7 bases match TRBD1. Source material: peripheral blood. The CDR3 protein is CASSGQTYNSPLHF. The bases read TGTGCCAGCTCGGGACAGACCTATAATTCACCCCTCCACTTT.